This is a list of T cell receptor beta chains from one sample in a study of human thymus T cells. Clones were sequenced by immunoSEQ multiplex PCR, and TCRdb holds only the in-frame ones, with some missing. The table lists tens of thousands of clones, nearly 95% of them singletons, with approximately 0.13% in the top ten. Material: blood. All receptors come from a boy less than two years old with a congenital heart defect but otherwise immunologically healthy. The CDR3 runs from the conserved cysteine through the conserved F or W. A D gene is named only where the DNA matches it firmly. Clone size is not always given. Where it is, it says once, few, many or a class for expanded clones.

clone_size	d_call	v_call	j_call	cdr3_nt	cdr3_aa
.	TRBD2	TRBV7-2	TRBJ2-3	TGTGCCAGCAGCCGGACTAGCACGGATACGCAGTATTTT	CASSRTSTDTQYF
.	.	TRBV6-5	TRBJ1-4	TGTGCCAGCAGTTACAGGGGGGGACGGCCTAATGAAAAACTGTTTTTT	CASSYRGGRPNEKLFF
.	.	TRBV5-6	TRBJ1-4	TGTGCCAGCAGCTTGGGGGGGGCGCACGAAAAACTGTTTTTT	CASSLGGAHEKLFF
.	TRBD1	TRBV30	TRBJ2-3	TGTGCCCAACGCGCAGGGGGCTCCACAGATACGCAGTATTTT	CAQRAGGSTDTQYF
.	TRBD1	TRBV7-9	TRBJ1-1	TGTGCCAGCAGCTTCCGGGACAGGGGAGGAAGTCCTGAAGCTTTCTTT	CASSFRDRGGSPEAFF
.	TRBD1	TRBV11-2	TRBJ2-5	TGTGCCAGCAGCTTGGGACAGGGGAAAGAGACCCAGTACTTC	CASSLGQGKETQYF
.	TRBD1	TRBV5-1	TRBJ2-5	TGCGCCAGCAGCTTTATAATACAGGGGGCCCTCGAGACCCAGTACTTC	CASSFIIQGALETQYF
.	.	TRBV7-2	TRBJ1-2	TGTGCCAGCAGCTTAGGGCAGTATGGCTACACCTTC	CASSLGQYGYTF
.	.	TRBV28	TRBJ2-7	TGTGCCAGCAGTTTAAGTGGGGTGAGCGAGCAGTACTTC	CASSLSGVSEQYF
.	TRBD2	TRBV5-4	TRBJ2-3	TGTGCCAGCAGCTGGGGACTAGCGGGGGGGGAAGATACGCAGTATTTT	CASSWGLAGGEDTQYF
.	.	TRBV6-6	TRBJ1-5	TGTGCCAGCAGTTACTCGCGGGGGCGCGGCAATCAGCCCCAGCATTTT	CASSYSRGRGNQPQHF
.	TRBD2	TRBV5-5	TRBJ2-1	TGTGCCAGCAGCTTCAGCGGGGGGGCCAACGAATTCTTC	CASSFSGGANEFF
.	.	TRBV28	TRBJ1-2	TGTGCCAGCAGTTTATCGGGGGGCTATGGCTACACCTTC	CASSLSGGYGYTF
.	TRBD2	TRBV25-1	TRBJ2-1	TGTGCCAGCAGTGTCCTTCAGCGGGGAGGTTACAATGAGCAGTTCTTC	CASSVLQRGGYNEQFF
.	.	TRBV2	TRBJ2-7	TGTGCCAGCACTTGGGTAACAGGGATCGACGAGCAGTACTTC	CASTWVTGIDEQYF
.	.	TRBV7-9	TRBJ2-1	TGTGCCAGCAGCTTATTCCCTCAGGGGCTCTGGGAGCAGTTCTTC	CASSLFPQGLWEQFF
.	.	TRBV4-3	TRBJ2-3	TGCGCCAGCAGCCAAGGCGGGGACTTCACAGATACGCAGTATTTT	CASSQGGDFTDTQYF
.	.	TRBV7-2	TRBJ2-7	TGTGCCAGCAGCTTAGCGGGGGCCTACGAGCAGTACTTC	CASSLAGAYEQYF
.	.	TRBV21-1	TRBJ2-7	TGTGCCAGCCGATGCAGGGGGTTCTACGAGCAGTACTTC	CASRCRGFYEQYF
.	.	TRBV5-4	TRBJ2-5	TGTGCCAGCAGCTTAGCAGGGGCAGAGACCCAGTACTTC	CASSLAGAETQYF
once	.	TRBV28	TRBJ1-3	TGTGCCAGCAGCCCCGACCCCTCTGGAAACACCATATATTTT	CASSPDPSGNTIYF
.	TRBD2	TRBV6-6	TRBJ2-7	TGTGCCAGCAGTCAAGCGGGGGGTGCCTACGAGCAGTACTTC	CASSQAGGAYEQYF
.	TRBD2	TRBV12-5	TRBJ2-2	TGTGCTAGTGGTTTGGTACTTGGGGGTAGCGGGGTCCAATTGAACACCGGGGAGCTGTTTTTT	CASGLVLGGSGVQLNTGELFF
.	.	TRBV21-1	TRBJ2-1	TGTGCCAGCAGTTTTCCGGGGGCGCACAATGAGCAGTTCTTC	CASSFPGAHNEQFF
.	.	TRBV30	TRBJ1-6	TGTGCCTGGAGTGGTCGACCCGGCACCTATAATTCACCCCTCCACTTT	CAWSGRPGTYNSPLHF
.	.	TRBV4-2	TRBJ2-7	TGTGCCAGCAGCCAAGGCTCGAAGCGGAGAGACGAGCAGTACTTC	CASSQGSKRRDEQYF
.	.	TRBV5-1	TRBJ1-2	TGCGCCAGCAGCGTCGAGGCACAGGACTATGGCTACACCTTC	CASSVEAQDYGYTF
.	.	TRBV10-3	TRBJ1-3	TGTGCCATCAGTGAGTACGCGGGATCTGGAAACACCATATATTTT	CAISEYAGSGNTIYF
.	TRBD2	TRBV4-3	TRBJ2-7	TGCGCCAGCAGCCAAGTCCTAGCGGGGGGGCCCGGCTACGAGCAGTACTTC	CASSQVLAGGPGYEQYF
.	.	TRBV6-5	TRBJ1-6	TGTGCCAGCAGTTACCAGGGCGCCTATAATTCACCCCTCCACTTT	CASSYQGAYNSPLHF
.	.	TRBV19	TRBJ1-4	TGTGCCAGTAGTATAATGTATCGAAGGGAAACTAATGAAAAACTGTTTTTT	CASSIMYRRETNEKLFF
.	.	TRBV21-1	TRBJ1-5	TGTGCCAGCAGCAAAGCTCGGAATAGCAATCAGCCCCAGCATTTT	CASSKARNSNQPQHF
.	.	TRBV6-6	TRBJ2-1	TGTGCCAGCAGTTACCGGGGTAGCGTTACCTACAATGAGCAGTTCTTC	CASSYRGSVTYNEQFF
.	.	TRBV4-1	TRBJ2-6	TGCGCCAGCAGCCAAGTAGGGTTTGGGGCCAACGTCCTGACTTTC	CASSQVGFGANVLTF
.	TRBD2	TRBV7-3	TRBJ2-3	TGTGCCAGCAGCTTAACTAGCGGGGGGTTAGATACGCAGTATTTT	CASSLTSGGLDTQYF
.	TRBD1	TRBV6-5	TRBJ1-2	TGTGCCAGCAGTTCGGACAGGGACTATGGCTACACCTTC	CASSSDRDYGYTF
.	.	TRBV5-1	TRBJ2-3	TGCGCCAGCAGCTCAATAAGCACAGATACGCAGTATTTT	CASSSISTDTQYF
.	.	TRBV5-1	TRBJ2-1	TGCGCCAGCAGTGGGGGGGCGGGCAATGAGCAGTTCTTC	CASSGGAGNEQFF
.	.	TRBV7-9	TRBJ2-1	TGTGCCAGCAGCTTCAGTTACAATGAGCAGTTCTTC	CASSFSYNEQFF
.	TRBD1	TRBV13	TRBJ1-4	TGTGCCAGCAGCAACCGGGACAGGGAACCTAATGAAAAACTGTTTTTT	CASSNRDREPNEKLFF
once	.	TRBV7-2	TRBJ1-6	TGTGCCAGCAGCTTGAGCTCCTATAATTCACCCCTCCACTTT	CASSLSSYNSPLHF
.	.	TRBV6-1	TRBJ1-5	TGTGCCAGCACAAGACGGGACAGCAATCAGCCCCAGCATTTT	CASTRRDSNQPQHF
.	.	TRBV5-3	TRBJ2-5	TGTGCCAGAAGCTTTTCACCGGACGCAAGAGAGACCCAGTACTTC	CARSFSPDARETQYF
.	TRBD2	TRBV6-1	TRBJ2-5	TGTGCCAGCAGTGAGTGGGGGGGGGAGAAAGAGACCCAGTACTTC	CASSEWGGEKETQYF
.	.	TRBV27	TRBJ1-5	TGTGCCAGCGGAATTACGTACAGGGATACCTGGGGACAGCCCCAGCATTTT	CASGITYRDTWGQPQHF
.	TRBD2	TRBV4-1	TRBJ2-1	TGCGCCAGCAGCCATGCCAGCGGGGGGGCCAAGGAGCAGTTCTTC	CASSHASGGAKEQFF